The next 9 T cell receptor beta chains were all read from a single sample in a study of T cells after yellow fever vaccination. MiXCR was run by TCRdb on the 5' RACE reads, yielding one entry per CDR3 protein. The profile shows some 550,000 distinct CDR3 sequences, 15% to 20% of them singletons. The source material was PBMCs, sampled 15 days after the yellow fever booster vaccination. Receptors originate from a man younger than 40 who received the YFV17D yellow fever vaccine.

J is TRBJ2-5 and V is TRBV29-1; 9 bases line up with TRBD2. The ends lost 4 bases at V and 4 bases at J; junction bases unmatched: 4. From germline, CDR1 is SQVTM and CDR2 ANQGSEA. The CDR3 covers 13 residues. This CDR3 is CSVGAGGRETQYF. CDR3 nucleotide sequence: TGCAGCGTTGGGGCGGGAGGGAGAGAGACCCAGTACTTC.

This clonotype was detected only once. This chain uses TRBV7-2 with TRBJ2-5, with 7 bases that match TRBD2. V trimming: 1 base; J trimming: 2 bases; junction bases outside the gene matches: 7. CDR1 SGHTA and CDR2 FQGNSA come from the germline V gene. The CDR3 spans 16 residues. The CDR3 here is CASSLEPGTIQETQYF. The DNA of the CDR3 is TGTGCCAGCAGCTTAGAACCCGGGACTATTCAAGAGACCCAGTACTTC.

The V and J genes are TRBV11-3 and TRBJ2-6, with D tentatively TRBD1 or TRBD2 (5 bases each). There are 16 residues in the CDR3. The ends were cut back, 0 bases at V and 0 bases at J, with 6 bases in the middle. Germline assignment: CDR1 SGHNT and CDR2 YENEEA. The CDR3 DNA sequence: TGTGCCAGCAGCTTAGATGGGGGCTCTGGGGCCAACGTCCTGACTTTC. It translates to CASSLDGGSGANVLTF.

The V call is TRBV20-1, the J call TRBJ2-7, with no clear D. CDR3 length equals 14 residues. Trimming stripped 0 bases from V and 2 bases from J, with 11 bases between. The germline V gene has CDR1 DFQATT and CDR2 SNEGSKA (reference sequence). The CDR3 here is CSARDPLGTYEQYF. The CDR3, as DNA: TGCAGTGCTAGAGACCCTCTGGGTACCTACGAGCAGTACTTC.

This clonotype was recorded many times. A junction end diverges from the germline sequence, so it may reflect a read error. This chain connects TRBV6-5 to TRBJ2-3; D is ambiguous. In germline, CDR1 is MNHEY, CDR2 SVGAGI. The CDR3 runs 11 residues. For the CDR3, the DNA is TGTGCCAGCAGTAACTCAGATACGCAGTATTTT. It is translated as CASSNSDTQYF.

The chain carries TRBV20-1 and TRBJ2-5; TRBD2 matches 9 bases. The germline gives CDR1 DFQATT, CDR2 SNEGSKA (reference sequence). The J segment lost 5 bases and the V segment lost 5 bases, leaving 9 bases of the junction unmatched. The CDR3 extends over 14 amino acids. This chain's CDR3 is CSAPLAGVEETQYF. In nucleotides, the CDR3 is TGCAGTGCTCCCTTAGCGGGAGTTGAGGAGACCCAGTACTTC.

The chain uses TRBV7-2 and TRBJ2-7, with no clear D. The V gene's germline CDR1 is SGHTA and CDR2 FQGNSA. CDR3 length equals 12 residues. Trimming removed 0 bases at V and 8 bases at J, with 8 bases between. CDR3 nucleotide sequence: TGTGCCAGCAGCTTAGCACAGTTCAAGCAGTACTTC. It codes for CASSLAQFKQYF.

The CDR3 DNA is TGTGCCAGCAGCCACGACGGGAGCTCCCGTTGGGGCACAGATACGCAGTATTTT. The encoded protein is CASSHDGSSRWGTDTQYF. The genes are TRBV7-3 and TRBJ2-3; maybe TRBD2 (6 bases). Germline V lookup: CDR1 SGHTA, CDR2 FQGTGA. V gave up 5 bases and J gave up 1 base, with 22 bases separating them. The CDR3 is 18 amino acids.

The V and J genes are TRBV10-3 and TRBJ2-4, with D possibly called TRBD1 or TRBD2 (5 bases each). Between the trimmed V and J ends, which lost 8 bases and 2 bases, there was a span of 10 bases. This CDR3 has 13 amino acids. Germline V gives CDR1 ENHRY, CDR2 SYGVKD. CDR3 region: CAIAPGPKNIQYF. CDR3 in DNA: TGTGCCATCGCTCCGGGACCCAAAAACATTCAGTACTTC.